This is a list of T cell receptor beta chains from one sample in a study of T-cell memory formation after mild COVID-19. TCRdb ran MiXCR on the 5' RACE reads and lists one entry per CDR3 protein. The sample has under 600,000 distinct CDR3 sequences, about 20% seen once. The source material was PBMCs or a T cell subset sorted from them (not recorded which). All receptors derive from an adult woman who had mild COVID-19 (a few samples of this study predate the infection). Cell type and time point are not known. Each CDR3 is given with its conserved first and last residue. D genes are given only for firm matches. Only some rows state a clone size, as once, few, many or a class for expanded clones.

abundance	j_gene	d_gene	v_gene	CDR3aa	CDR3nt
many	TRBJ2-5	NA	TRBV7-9	CASSPGQIQETQYF	TGTGCCAGCAGCCCAGGACAGATACAAGAGACCCAGTACTTC
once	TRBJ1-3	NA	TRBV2	CASRQGPGNTIYF	TGTGCCAGCAGGCAGGGCCCTGGAAACACCATATATTTT
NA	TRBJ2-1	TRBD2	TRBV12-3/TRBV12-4	CASSPHSGGALNEQFF	TGTGCCAGCAGTCCACATAGCGGGGGAGCGTTGAATGAGCAGTTCTTC
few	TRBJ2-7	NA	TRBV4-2	CASSQGLHRVPEAYEQYF	TGTGCCAGCAGCCAAGGTCTGCACAGGGTGCCTGAGGCCTACGAGCAGTACTTC
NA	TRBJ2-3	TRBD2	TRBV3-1	CASSHRSGKTDTQYF	TGTGCCAGCAGCCACCGAAGCGGGAAGACAGATACGCAGTATTTT
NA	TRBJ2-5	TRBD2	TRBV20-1	CSARDFGTSGRAGQETQYF	TGCAGTGCTAGAGATTTCGGGACTAGCGGGAGGGCCGGGCAAGAGACCCAGTACTTC
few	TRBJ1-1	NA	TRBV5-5	CASSLPRGGHTEAFF	TGTGCCAGCAGCTTACCCAGGGGCGGCCACACTGAAGCTTTCTTT
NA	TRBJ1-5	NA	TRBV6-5	CASRETGLNQPQHF	TGTGCCAGCAGGGAGACAGGCCTCAATCAGCCCCAGCATTTT
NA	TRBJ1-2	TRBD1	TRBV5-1	CASSPTTGSYGYTF	TGCGCCAGCAGCCCGACGACAGGGAGCTATGGCTACACCTTC
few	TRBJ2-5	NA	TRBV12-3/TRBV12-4	CASSFDSPRAQYF	TGTGCCAGCAGTTTCGACAGCCCGAGAGCCCAGTACTTC
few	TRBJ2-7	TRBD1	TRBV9	CASSERTGAEQYF	TGTGCCAGCAGCGAGAGGACAGGCGCCGAGCAGTACTTC
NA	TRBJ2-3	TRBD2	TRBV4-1	CASSQEAGGADTQYF	TGCGCCAGCAGCCAAGAGGCGGGAGGGGCAGATACGCAGTATTTT
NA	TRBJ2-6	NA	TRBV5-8	CASSSFLRFSGANVLTF	TGTGCCAGCAGCTCATTCTTGCGGTTCTCTGGGGCCAACGTCCTGACTTTC
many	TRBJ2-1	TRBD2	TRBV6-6	CASRLAGGPNEQFF	TGTGCCAGCAGGCTAGCGGGAGGGCCCAATGAGCAGTTCTTC
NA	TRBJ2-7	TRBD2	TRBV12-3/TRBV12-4	CASRLGGYEQYF	TGTGCCAGCAGGTTGGGGGGGTACGAGCAGTACTTC
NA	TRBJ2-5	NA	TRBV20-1	CSALRGPQETQYF	TGCAGTGCTTTACGGGGCCCTCAAGAGACCCAGTACTTC
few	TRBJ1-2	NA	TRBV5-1	CASSPGADYGYTF	TGCGCCAGCAGCCCGGGGGCAGACTATGGCTACACCTTC
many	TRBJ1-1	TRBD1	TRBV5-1	CASSLLTGDGAFF	TGCGCCAGCAGCCTCCTGACAGGGGATGGAGCTTTCTTT
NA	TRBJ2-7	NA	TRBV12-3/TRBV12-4	CASSPRPSYEQYF	TGTGCCAGCAGTCCACGCCCCTCCTACGAGCAGTACTTC
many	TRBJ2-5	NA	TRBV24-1	CATSDPRWQGRQETQYF	TGTGCCACCAGTGACCCTCGGTGGCAGGGGAGGCAAGAGACCCAGTACTTC
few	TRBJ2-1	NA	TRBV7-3	CASSYPGGPGFF	TGTGCCAGCAGCTATCCCGGGGGGCCCGGGTTCTTC
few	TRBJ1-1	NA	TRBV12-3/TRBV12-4	CASSPDPNTEAFF	TGTGCCAGCAGTCCAGACCCGAACACTGAAGCTTTCTTT
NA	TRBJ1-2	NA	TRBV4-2	CASSQEMRQAARYGYTF	TGTGCCAGCAGCCAAGAAATGAGACAGGCGGCGCGCTATGGCTACACCTTC
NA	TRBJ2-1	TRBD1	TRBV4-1	CASSQDRQGAYNEQFF	TGCGCCAGCAGCCAAGATAGACAGGGAGCCTACAATGAGCAGTTCTTC
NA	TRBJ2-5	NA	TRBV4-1	CASSQDPAQETQYF	TGCGCCAGCAGCCAAGATCCAGCCCAAGAGACCCAGTACTTC
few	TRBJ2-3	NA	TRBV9	CASSVSRTENTDTQYF	TGTGCCAGCAGCGTATCCCGGACAGAGAACACAGATACGCAGTATTTT
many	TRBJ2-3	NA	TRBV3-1	CASSQDGRGLYF	TGTGCCAGCAGCCAAGACGGGCGGGGTCTGTATTTT
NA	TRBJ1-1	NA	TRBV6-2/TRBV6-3	CASSSHWRGTEAFF	TGTGCCAGCAGTTCTCATTGGAGAGGCACTGAAGCTTTCTTT
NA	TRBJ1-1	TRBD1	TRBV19	CASSKGAVGAEAFF	TGTGCCAGTAGTAAGGGGGCCGTCGGGGCTGAAGCTTTCTTT
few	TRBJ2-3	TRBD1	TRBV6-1	CASNRRDRGTDTQYF	TGTGCCAGCAACCGCCGGGACAGGGGCACAGATACGCAGTATTTT
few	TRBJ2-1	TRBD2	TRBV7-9	CASSDPDLAGGSSYNEQFF	TGTGCCAGCAGCGACCCGGACCTAGCGGGAGGGAGCTCCTACAATGAGCAGTTCTTC
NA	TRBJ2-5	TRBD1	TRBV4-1	CASSQSDYRGLETQYF	TGCGCCAGCAGCCAGTCCGACTACAGGGGGCTCGAGACCCAGTACTTC
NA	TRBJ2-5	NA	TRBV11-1	CASSLGYLGRDQETQYF	TGTGCCAGCAGCTTAGGCTATTTGGGAAGGGACCAAGAGACCCAGTACTTC
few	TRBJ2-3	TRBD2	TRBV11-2	CASSSLRGSGRPDTQYF	TGTGCCAGCAGCTCCCTACGGGGTAGCGGGCGACCTGATACGCAGTATTTT
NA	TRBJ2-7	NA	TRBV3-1	CASSQDISEQYF	TGTGCCAGCAGCCAAGATATATCGGAGCAGTACTTC
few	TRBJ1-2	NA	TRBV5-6	CASSLVSGFNYGYTF	TGTGCCAGCAGCTTGGTATCTGGGTTTAACTATGGCTACACCTTC
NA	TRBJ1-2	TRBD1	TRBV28	CASSPAGGWGTNYGYTF	TGTGCCAGCAGTCCGGCAGGGGGCTGGGGTACTAACTATGGCTACACCTTC
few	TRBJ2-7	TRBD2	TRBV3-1	CATMTSGRPEQYF	TGTGCCACCATGACTAGCGGGAGGCCCGAGCAGTACTTC
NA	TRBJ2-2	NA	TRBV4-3	CASSQDRGPISGELFF	TGCGCCAGCAGCCAAGATAGGGGACCCATATCCGGGGAGCTGTTTTTT
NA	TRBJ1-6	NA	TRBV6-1	CASSERQGRSPLHF	TGTGCCAGCAGTGAAAGGCAGGGAAGATCACCCCTCCACTTT
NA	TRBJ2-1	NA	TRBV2	CASIENPGADNEQFF	TGTGCCAGCATTGAGAATCCGGGGGCGGACAATGAGCAGTTCTTC
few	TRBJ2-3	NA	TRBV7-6	CASSLYPSTDTQYF	TGTGCCAGCAGCTTATACCCTAGCACAGATACGCAGTATTTT